This paragraph reports one TCR beta chain. This clonotype was detected ten times or more. No cognate antigen has been identified for it. No much larger clone exists at a distance of one base, and base qualities are not known. The CDR3, cysteine through phenylalanine, is 14 amino acids long. Only the CDR3 DNA stays, 42 bases, in frame from base 1. CDR1 and CDR2 are read off the germline V gene (reference sequence) as SEHNR and FQNEAQ. V gives up 4 bases and J gives up 4 bases, and the segment between their germline ends measures 14 bases. Library prep was done by PCR. TCRdb lists the instrument as NextSeq 500. Bulk TCR libraries were prepared as previously described, using TCR primers listed in Table S5. Purification of total RNA was performed with the Qiagen AllPrep DNA/RNA kit. Before any analysis, reads coming from multiple sequencing runs of the same library were combined into one pool. Per the original workflow: Reads were retained only if the reads had an exact TCR constant sequence, and the retained reads were trimmed to 150 nt and grouped according to their 12-nt molecular barcodes. Reads inside each barcode group were sub-clustered using a 15% Levenshtein threshold, and a quality-weighted consensus sequence was constructed for each RNA molecule. Non-functional sequences were excluded, and lower-count sequences lying one edit away from another sequence were also excluded. Based on a fit of two negative binomial distributions, barcode sub-clusters having less than 20% of the maximum read count were discarded. The raw public reads went through TCRdb reprocessing: fastp at Q25, MiXCR clone calling, in-frame beta chains kept. Every CDR3 protein is listed once, alongside the most common genes and DNA of its rows. For this entry, the V and J calls and clone size follow TCRdb and not the study's own pipeline. Recorded for this sample are hundreds of thousands of distinct CDR3 sequences; 24% of them occurred a single time. About 0.71% of the sample goes to the ten largest clones.

These data belong to a study of molecular identifiers for immune sequencing clone quantification listed by TCRdb under 2018. As for the study more broadly: For a replicate experiment, the RNA from either about 20,000 or 100,000 naive CD8 T cells was divided into five aliquots, and four of those aliquots went on to sequencing. CD8 T cells were used in a methods study to benchmark molecular-identifier clustering-based TCR repertoire sequencing (MIDCIRS) and TCR RNA copy counting.

What the authors observed across the whole study: Naive libraries contained spiked-in Jurkat TCR RNA (approximately ten copies' worth), which is not part of the donor repertoire. Spiked-in Jurkat TCR RNA equivalent to a single cell was reported to be detectable even among approximately 1 million naive CD8 T cells. Modeling gave 3 to 3.5 recovered TCR RNA copies per cell versus approximately 11 by digital PCR, implying approximately 30% capture efficiency. In CMV-specific effector cells, clones with more than 20 RNA copies contained over 99% of molecules, whereas in naive cells such clones contained under 1% of molecules. The sizes of highly expanded clones could end up underestimated when identical TCR molecules share a barcode. Without barcode sub-clustering, chimeric consensus sequences inflated TCR diversity; chimeras reached as high as 47%.

Naive CD8 T cell libraries were made from approximately 20,000 to 1,000,000 sorted cells using 10%, 30% or 50% of purified RNA. Naive CD8 T cells were FACS-sorted as CD8+CD4-CCR7+CD45RA+ on a BD FACSAria II into RLT Plus buffer. Detection sensitivity was tested by spiking Jurkat RNA equal to over 8 TCR copies' worth into samples containing roughly 19,000-1,100,000 naive CD8 T cells. CD8 T cells were enriched using RosetteSep CD8+ T Cell Enrichment Cocktail and Ficoll-Paque, and the enriched cells then underwent ACK red cell lysis. This TCR came from a human donor in good health. Some libraries in this study had Jurkat cell RNA spiked in. Sequenced sample: naive CD8+ T cells from blood, with Jurkat cell RNA spiked in. The cell subset or site label of this sample denotes: FACS-sorted CD8+CD4-CCR7+CD45RA+ naive T cells. This chain joins TRBV7-9 to TRBJ2-7; the D element might be TRBD1 or TRBD2, as each aligns at 6 bases. The CDR3 has the sequence CASSSTRRGYEQYF. The DNA sequence is as follows: TGTGCCAGCAGCTCGACTAGAAGGGGGTACGAGCAGTACTTC.